Below, 20 T cell receptor beta chains from the same sample are listed, as sequenced in a study of T cell responses to AZD1222 COVID-19 vaccine. This table comes from immunoSEQ multiplex PCR, and its TCRdb copy is limited to in-frame clones, with some not included. This table holds fewer than 150,000 clones, about nine tenths found once. Sequencing used peripheral blood, obtained on day 0 of AZD1222 vaccination. Receptors were obtained from an adult in good health.

The chain joins TRBV7-2 to TRBJ1-5; 9 bases are shared with TRBD1. Germline loops: CDR1 SGHTA, CDR2 FQGNSA. CDR3 length equals 16 residues. Germline trimming cut 0 bases from V and 4 bases from J; bases unmatched to any gene: 4. In DNA, the CDR3 is TGTGCCAGCAGCTTAGCTCTGGGACAGGGAAATCAGCCCCAGCATTTT. As protein: CASSLALGQGNQPQHF.

The chain joins TRBV5-4 to TRBJ1-2; D might be TRBD1 (5 bases). From germline, CDR1 is SGHNT and CDR2 YYREEE (reference sequence). V was pared by 4 bases and J by 8 bases, with 18 bases between. This CDR3 has 14 residues. The DNA of the CDR3 is TGTGCCAGCAGCCGGTCAGGGATCCTCAACGGCTACACCTTC. Its protein is CASSRSGILNGYTF.

The V and J genes are TRBV23-1 and TRBJ1-2; D call uncertain. TRBV23-1 carries the ORF label, with uncertain function. The CDR3 runs to 18 residues. Trimming cost V 7 bases and J 0 bases, with 24 bases left between them. CDR3: CASTQSEGLNFPNYGYTF. DNA of the CDR3: TGCGCCAGCACCCAATCGGAGGGCCTTAATTTTCCTAACTATGGCTACACCTTC.

This rearrangement joins TRBV19 to TRBJ2-7, with D tentatively TRBD1 or TRBD2 (5 bases each). The CDR3 loop spans 15 amino acids. Germline assignment: CDR1 LNHDA and CDR2 SQIVND (reference sequence). V lost 1 base and J lost 2, with 12 bases in between. As DNA, the CDR3 is TGTGCCAGTAGTATAGGAGGGGAAGGGGCCTACGAGCAGTACTTC. This sequence encodes CASSIGGEGAYEQYF. The full variable domain, in which reference TRBV19 and TRBJ2-7 provide the parts outside the CDR3, is DGGITQSPKYLFRKEGQNVTLSCEQNLNHDAMYWYRQDPGQGLRLIYYSQIVNDFQKGDIAEGYSVSREKKESFPLTVTSAQKNPTAFYLCASSIGGEGAYEQYFGPGTRLTVT.

This rearrangement joins TRBV12-5 to TRBJ2-3, with 9 bases matching TRBD1. The CDR3 spans 16 residues. The V gene end was trimmed by 0 bases and the J gene end by 4 bases; junction bases not matched to a gene: 5. Germline CDR1 and CDR2: LGHNT and FRNRAP. For the CDR3, the DNA is TGTGCTAGTGGTTTGGTAGTCGGGACAGGGCCAGATACGCAGTATTTT. It codes for CASGLVVGTGPDTQYF.

This clone appeared once. The chain is built from TRBV5-1 and TRBJ2-2; TRBD1 matches at 11 bases. The CDR3 is 15 amino acids. The V gene end was trimmed by 3 bases and the J gene end by 6 bases; junction bases not matched to a gene: 4. Germline CDR1 and CDR2: SGHRS and YFSETQ. CDR3 loop: CASSWGQGGSGELFF. CDR3 DNA sequence: TGCGCCAGCAGCTGGGGACAGGGGGGATCCGGGGAGCTGTTTTTT.

This clone was observed a single time. The rearrangement uses TRBV18 and TRBJ1-5; D unclear. This CDR3 has 15 residues. V lost 2 bases and J 2 bases, leaving 10 bases between the germline ends. Germline values: CDR1 KGHSH, CDR2 LQKENI. CDR3 loop: CASSPAGIGNQPQHF. The CDR3 nucleotides are TGTGCCAGCTCACCAGCTGGGATCGGCAATCAGCCCCAGCATTTT.

This clone was observed many times. This chain uses TRBV4-3 with TRBJ2-2, with D uncertain. V lost 0 bases to trimming and J lost 0 bases, with 5 bases between them. Per the germline V gene, CDR1 is LGHNA and CDR2 is YSLEER. This CDR3 spans 15 amino acids. CDR3 sequence (DNA): TGCGCCAGCAGCCAAGACGTTGCGAACACCGGGGAGCTGTTTTTT. This translates into CASSQDVANTGELFF.

The chain combines TRBV3-1 (or the pseudogene TRBV3-2) with TRBJ1-1; D unresolved. The CDR3 is 14 residues long. V lost 0 bases and J 3 bases, leaving 8 bases between the germline ends. CDR1 is LGHDT and CDR2 is YNNKEL in the germline V gene (reference sequence). CDR3 sequence reads: CASSQDIQDTEAFF. The CDR3 nucleotides read TGTGCCAGCAGCCAAGATATCCAGGACACTGAAGCTTTCTTT.

The rearrangement links TRBV5-6 to TRBJ1-2; TRBD1 aligns across 7 bases. J lost 10 bases, V lost 2 bases, and 2 bases had no gene match. This CDR3 spans 11 amino acids. From germline, CDR1 is SGHDT and CDR2 YYEEEE. The CDR3: CASSFDRVYTF. Here the CDR3 DNA reads TGTGCCAGCAGCTTTGACAGGGTCTACACCTTC.

This clone was observed a handful of times. The V gene is TRBV19, the J gene TRBJ1-1, with D possibly TRBD1 on 5 matching bases. The CDR3 loop spans 15 amino acids. Germline V gives CDR1 LNHDA, CDR2 SQIVND (reference sequence). Trimming stripped 7 bases from V and 3 bases from J, with 18 bases between. CDR3 loop: CASTRDRWVYTEAFF. In nucleotides, the CDR3 is TGTGCCAGTACCAGGGACCGATGGGTCTACACTGAAGCTTTCTTT.

V is TRBV2 and J is TRBJ2-3, with D possibly matching TRBD2 (6 bases). The CDR3 is 15 residues long. Per the germline V gene, CDR1 is SNHLY and CDR2 is FYNNEI. The V end lost 2 bases, the J end lost 2 bases, and 11 bases lay between the germline ends. The CDR3 bases are TGTGCCAGCAGTGAACAGGGACTTTTCACAGATACGCAGTATTTT. Translation: CASSEQGLFTDTQYF.

The rearrangement joins TRBV6-4 to TRBJ2-1; D is unresolved. V was shortened by 0 bases and J by 4 bases, with 4 bases between the two germline ends. This CDR3 comprises 13 residues. The V gene's germline CDR1 is MRHNA and CDR2 SNTAGT. CDR3 coding DNA: TGTGCCAGCAGTGACTCGGGTTACAATGAGCAGTTCTTC. Amino acids: CASSDSGYNEQFF.

The chain recombines TRBV5-1 with TRBJ2-3; D is unresolved. Trimming cost V 0 bases and J 2 bases, with 10 bases left between them. Germline V CDR1 and CDR2: SGHRS, YFSETQ. The CDR3 has 15 amino acids. The CDR3 nucleotides are TGCGCCAGCAGCTTGGAAGGACCCAACACAGATACGCAGTATTTT. It translates to CASSLEGPNTDTQYF.

This chain links TRBV7-2 with TRBJ1-2, with D perhaps TRBD1 (5 bases). This CDR3 has 14 residues. Per the germline V gene, CDR1 is SGHTA and CDR2 is FQGNSA. Trimming cost V 1 base and J 4 bases, with 10 bases left between them. CDR3 protein: CASSLEVGTYGYTF. The CDR3 DNA sequence: TGTGCCAGCAGCTTAGAAGTAGGGACCTATGGCTACACCTTC.

V usage is TRBV7-2 and J usage is TRBJ1-6; TRBD1 aligns across 7 bases. The germline gives CDR1 SGHTA, CDR2 FQGNSA. This CDR3 is built from 16 residues. Trimming cost V 5 bases and J 6 bases; bases outside gene matches: 10. The CDR3 is CASSPRGTAPNSPLHF. In nucleotides, the CDR3 is TGTGCCAGCAGCCCGCGCGGGACAGCGCCTAATTCACCCCTCCACTTT.

The chain combines TRBV19 with TRBJ2-7, with TRBD2 matching 7 bases. Looked up from germline, CDR1 is LNHDA and CDR2 is SQIVND (reference sequence). This CDR3 spans 15 amino acids. V dropped 2 bases and J dropped 2; count of bases not matched to a gene: 6. The CDR3 nucleotides read TGTGCCAGTAGTATACGGACTAGTTTCCCCTACGAGCAGTACTTC. Amino acids: CASSIRTSFPYEQYF.

V and J are TRBV19 and TRBJ1-1; D is uncertain. CDR3 size: 15 residues. V lost 1 base and J lost 4, with 13 bases in between. Germline V gene sequence: CDR1 LNHDA, CDR2 SQIVND (reference sequence). The CDR3 loop reads CASSIVRDRGTEAFF. In DNA, the CDR3 is TGTGCCAGTAGTATAGTAAGGGATCGGGGCACTGAAGCTTTCTTT.

The chain carries TRBV18 and TRBJ2-5; tentatively, D is TRBD1 (6 bases). From germline, CDR1 is KGHSH and CDR2 LQKENI. The CDR3 has 13 amino acids. The V end lost 6 bases, the J end lost 2 bases, and 10 bases lay between the germline ends. CDR3 amino acids: CASSRDRQETQYF. CDR3 nucleotide sequence: TGTGCCAGCTCTCGTGACAGGCAAGAGACCCAGTACTTC.

This rearrangement joins TRBV25-1 to TRBJ1-5; D is possibly TRBD1 (5 bases). The CDR3 runs to 13 residues. V was pared by 3 bases and J by 11 bases, with 14 bases between. The germline gives CDR1 MGHDK, CDR2 SYGVNS. In DNA form, the CDR3 reads TGTGCCAGCAGTGATATCACAGGTCGGTCCCAGCATTTT. This codes for CASSDITGRSQHF.